This T cell receptor beta chain was captured in a study of glioma-infiltrating T cells. Study details: Presurgical dexamethasone in glioma patients lasted six or fewer days.

As to this clonotype: Its target is unknown.

Regarding the study as a whole: Gliomas, especially low-grade, showed above-expected tissue-blood divergence; non-neoplastic patients showed below. Signature shared blood CDR3 motifs were enriched in low-divergence and depleted in high-divergence patients.

Trimming removed 0 bases from V and 5 bases from J, with 10 bases in between. CDR1 and CDR2 from the germline V gene are MNHNY and SVGAGI (reference sequence). The CDR3 totals 15 residues. Amplification of TCR alpha and beta CDR3 regions from RNA used iRepertoire nested multiplex PCR. Tissue mRNA or PBMC total RNA, roughly 85-450 ng, went into one-step reverse transcription and amplification. TCRdb reprocessed the multiplex PCR reads via MiXCR and lists one record per CDR3 protein. Of 300,000 to 450,000 distinct CDR3 sequences listed, roughly two fifths were seen once; the top ten hold more than 10%.

What was sequenced was glioma tissue, nonneoplastic brain tissue, or PBMCs (not recorded which). The chain has TRBV6-6 and TRBJ2-2; D unclear. The source of this sequence is a human donor with low-grade glioma or glioblastoma, undergoing nonglioma brain surgery, or in good health (not recorded which). CDR3 region: CASSYSRKGTGELFF. The CDR3 DNA reads TGTGCCAGCAGTTACTCGAGGAAGGGAACCGGGGAGCTGTTTTTT.